This T cell receptor beta chain was identified during a study of blood T cell repertoires in COVID-19. Participants, about 18 to 100 years old, spanned fewer than 25 US areas. Participant-reported clinical history was the basis for cohort assignment. Clones were sequenced by immunoSEQ multiplex PCR, and TCRdb holds only the in-frame ones, with some missing. The sample yields about 300,000 clones, 85% to 90% seen once. CDR3 length equals 14 residues. Trimming cost V 5 bases and J 5 bases, with 15 bases left between them. CDR1 and CDR2 (germline): SGHVS, FQNEAQ. This clonotype originated in a man aged 30 to 39 who had recovered from COVID-19. V and J are TRBV7-8 and TRBJ2-5; D unclear. Sequencing was performed on PBMCs or T cells enriched from blood (not recorded which). The CDR3 spells CASSARLFLETQYF. The CDR3 nucleotides read TGTGCCAGCAGCGCAAGACTGTTTTTGGAGACCCAGTACTTC.